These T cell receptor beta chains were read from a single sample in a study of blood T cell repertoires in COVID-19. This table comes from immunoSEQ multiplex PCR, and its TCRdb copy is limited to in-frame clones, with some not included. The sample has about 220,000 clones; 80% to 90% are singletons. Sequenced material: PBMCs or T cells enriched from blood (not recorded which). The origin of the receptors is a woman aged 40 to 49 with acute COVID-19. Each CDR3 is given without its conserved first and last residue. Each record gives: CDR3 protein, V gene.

cdr3_aa: ASSPSSLETQY
v_call: TRBV11-3

cdr3_aa: ASSHAGEAF
v_call: TRBV3-1/TRBV3-2

cdr3_aa: ASSRWGGQTVSEQF
v_call: TRBV5-6

cdr3_aa: ASSIRPGGNQPQH
v_call: TRBV19

cdr3_aa: ASSQTLAGPYEQY
v_call: TRBV4-1

cdr3_aa: ASSLTAGRGLGTDTQY
v_call: TRBV7-3

cdr3_aa: ASILGGSTEAF
v_call: TRBV12-3/TRBV12-4

cdr3_aa: ASSLEGTGVKTT
v_call: TRBV7-9

cdr3_aa: ASSLLRSPSSYEQY
v_call: TRBV7-8

cdr3_aa: ASSFSGGRREY
v_call: TRBV27

cdr3_aa: ASNGPSPIYGYT
v_call: TRBV6-5

cdr3_aa: SGGGPDTQY
v_call: TRBV20-1

cdr3_aa: ASRGDRAVDGYT
v_call: TRBV2

cdr3_aa: ASSLLPGGGSSYNEQF
v_call: TRBV7-2

cdr3_aa: ASSSSTGEAF
v_call: TRBV12-3/TRBV12-4

cdr3_aa: ATEEDSMNTEAF
v_call: TRBV15

cdr3_aa: ATQGIRDRRVNYGYT
v_call: TRBV19

cdr3_aa: ASSSRLAGAKNIQY
v_call: TRBV7-2

cdr3_aa: ASSPRGQGAGNTIY
v_call: TRBV7-9

cdr3_aa: ASSQVFGGNQPQH
v_call: TRBV4-3

cdr3_aa: ASSALGGPNTEAF
v_call: TRBV9

cdr3_aa: ASRDKPGLAAFGVVPY
v_call: TRBV2

cdr3_aa: ASSPGTDLYGYT
v_call: TRBV13

cdr3_aa: ASSFGTDLGNSPLH
v_call: TRBV5-1

cdr3_aa: ASSSKSGSTDTQY
v_call: TRBV2

cdr3_aa: ASSYMTGAYNEQF
v_call: TRBV7-3

cdr3_aa: ASSPDTYGYT
v_call: TRBV7-8

cdr3_aa: ASSVHDTGELF
v_call: TRBV9

cdr3_aa: SASRTGEGSPLH
v_call: TRBV20-1

cdr3_aa: AWFQGSSGNTIY
v_call: TRBV30

cdr3_aa: ASSPRVADTEAF
v_call: TRBV19

cdr3_aa: ASSQDPGRHTEAF
v_call: TRBV3-1/TRBV3-2

cdr3_aa: ASSLGTTRGEAF
v_call: TRBV5-8

cdr3_aa: ASSLTGIGANVLT
v_call: TRBV7-9

cdr3_aa: ASSVGQGRYNEQF
v_call: TRBV9

cdr3_aa: ASSFSGIGGAF
v_call: TRBV5-1

cdr3_aa: ASSVGGETEAF
v_call: TRBV9

cdr3_aa: ASSPGTGVNEQF
v_call: TRBV5-5

cdr3_aa: SASGSGGDSPLH
v_call: TRBV20-1

cdr3_aa: ASNLGQIPLH
v_call: TRBV2

cdr3_aa: ASSGQPMNTGELF
v_call: TRBV7-2

cdr3_aa: SGGQGNTEAF
v_call: TRBV29-1

cdr3_aa: ASSQGAAAF
v_call: TRBV7-8

cdr3_aa: ASSPLPTRQPQH
v_call: TRBV4-3

cdr3_aa: ASSKGQTSTDTQY
v_call: TRBV19

cdr3_aa: ASSWIYGGTRTQY
v_call: TRBV5-1

cdr3_aa: ASKLDSNSGNTIY
v_call: TRBV19

cdr3_aa: ASRAYFTGAAGTEAF
v_call: TRBV2

cdr3_aa: AISEEANSNQPQH
v_call: TRBV10-3

cdr3_aa: ASSSRTGGTEAF
v_call: TRBV19

cdr3_aa: ASSKGDRGGYGYT
v_call: TRBV6-5

cdr3_aa: ASSPGSGANNEQF
v_call: TRBV27